This TCR beta chain appears in the sequencing data of a study of T cells expressing NK-cell markers. Findings of the study overall: For four donors, these clonotypes were likewise the leading ones in the CD3+CD56-NKG2C+ fraction. The dominant NKG2C+ clonotypes represented roughly 1.0-7.5% of CD8+ T cells in over 5 donors. There remained a lack of clarity about HCMV specificity of expanded NKG2C+ T cell clones.

As concerns this clonotype: Its antigen is unknown.

5'RACE template switching built TCR beta cDNA with unique molecular identifiers. Reprocessing the 5' RACE reads, TCRdb reports a single entry for every CDR3 protein and omits DNA. This sample's clone table lists 300,000 to 500,000 distinct CDR3 sequences. The source is a woman aged 50 to 60 in good health. Sequencing input: blood T cells: a sorted CD56 or NKG2C T cell subset, CD4+ or CD8+ T cells, or bulk PBMC T cells (not recorded which).

The CDR3 loop is CAISELAGTQETQYF. The chain uses TRBV10-3 and TRBJ2-5; checking the TCRdb D call of TRBD2 is not possible without DNA. This CDR3 spans 15 amino acids. CDR1 is ENHRY, CDR2 SYGVKD, per germline.